The rows below give T cell receptor beta chains drawn from one sample of a study. Assay: immunoSEQ multiplex PCR; the TCRdb copy retains only in-frame clones and omits some. This table holds 60,000 to 75,000 clones, about 94% found once. The sequenced sample was PBMCs. The receptor set was obtained from a middle-aged man with rheumatoid arthritis. Each CDR3 is given with its conserved first and last residue. Each record gives: V gene, J gene, CDR3 protein.

TRBV5-1	TRBJ2-1	CASSSGLAGVGDNEQFF
TRBV24-1	TRBJ2-1	CATSGTSGSGRYNEQFF
TRBV6-5	TRBJ2-1	CASTPGYQRRDEQFF
TRBV11-2	TRBJ2-3	CASSGRSGGASTDTQYF
TRBV18	TRBJ1-1	CASSPRQAEAFF
TRBV5-6	TRBJ1-2	CASSLWGTSNYGYTF
TRBV18	TRBJ2-1	CASSHRSSYNEQFF
TRBV4-1	TRBJ1-1	CASSQDRTGGQTWETEAFF
TRBV15	TRBJ2-7	CATSRKTMTGREQYF
TRBV28	TRBJ1-2	CASKASGARGYTF
TRBV4-1	TRBJ2-6	CASSQYPWGQLNTGANVLTF
TRBV14	TRBJ2-2	CASSQGLSILTGELFF
TRBV30	TRBJ2-7	CAWSFETGSYEQYF
TRBV27	TRBJ2-4	CASSFGAQAIQYF
TRBV6-5	TRBJ2-7	CASKVGRVHEQYF
TRBV18	TRBJ1-1	CASSPLITRQDTEAFF
TRBV7-3	TRBJ2-3	CASSVTGEGDTQYF
TRBV9	TRBJ2-1	CASTPGTYNEQFF
TRBV5-1	TRBJ2-5	CASQGETQYF
TRBV6-6	TRBJ2-2	CASRRVLTGELFF
TRBV7-2	TRBJ2-7	CASSSNSGYEQYF
TRBV29-1	TRBJ1-1	CSVEEIMNTEAFF
TRBV6-2/TRBV6-3	TRBJ2-7	CASSYSSGITDEQYF
TRBV5-8	TRBJ1-6	CASSANRFSSYNSPLHF
TRBV9	TRBJ2-1	CASSVGLAGSSYNEQFF
TRBV3-1/TRBV3-2	TRBJ1-1	CASSRPTQGAATEAFF
TRBV7-2	TRBJ1-2	CASSLGQGRGYTF
TRBV20-1	TRBJ2-7	CSAKQVPEQYF
TRBV21-1	TRBJ2-3	CASSKEGTGGRTDTQYF
TRBV27	TRBJ1-1	CASSLEGTGKTEAFF
TRBV2	TRBJ1-2	CASSTQGANYGYTF
TRBV7-3	TRBJ2-6	CASSADGYSGANVLTF
TRBV5-1	TRBJ2-1	CASTEAGTRYNEQFF
TRBV10-3	TRBJ1-1	CAILDDTGYTEAFF
TRBV11-2	TRBJ1-1	CASSLLGGEMNTEAFF
TRBV25-1	TRBJ2-3	CASSTPRDSPRGTDTQYF
TRBV19	TRBJ1-3	CASSIGPNSGNTIYF
TRBV9	TRBJ2-7	CASSGLPGAPVGEQYF
TRBV10-3	TRBJ2-3	CAISEGSGGTDTQYF
TRBV7-9	TRBJ1-4	CASSAWGAEEKLFF
TRBV30	TRBJ2-3	CAWSVRGTDTQYF
TRBV7-2	TRBJ1-6	CASSAKGDAPLHF
TRBV13	TRBJ1-1	CASSSPGTMNTEAFF
TRBV5-1	TRBJ2-7	CARRTEDPYEQYF
TRBV2	TRBJ1-3	CASAAFSGNTIYF
TRBV7-9	TRBJ2-7	CASSPRTGGSYEQYF
TRBV28	TRBJ1-1	CASSFPPEAFF
TRBV19	TRBJ1-6	CASSILQGKNSPLHF
TRBV28	TRBJ2-5	CASIEQETQYF
TRBV7-9	TRBJ2-3	CASSLEGQTKTQYF
TRBV5-6	TRBJ2-5	CASSARTGLETQYF
TRBV5-1	TRBJ1-2	CASSLDGSVAYGYTF
TRBV27	TRBJ2-3	CASRGGVIDTQYF
TRBV6-5	TRBJ1-2	CASNPRGRSYGYTF
TRBV18	TRBJ1-1	CASSQSDREVGAFF
TRBV5-4	TRBJ1-2	CASNYDRTNYGYTF
TRBV24-1	TRBJ2-3	CATSDPPGGRSTDTQYF
TRBV7-2	TRBJ1-1	CASSFGGISADTEAFF
TRBV6-5	TRBJ1-5	CASKLDRHQPQHF